This T cell receptor beta chain emerged from a study of blood T cell repertoires in COVID-19. At the level of the study: COVID-19 samples, acute and convalescent, were from the United States, Italy and Spain.

Original methodology: How many nucleated cells were present was estimated from reference gene primer amplification. Assay: immunoSEQ multiplex PCR; the TCRdb copy retains only in-frame clones and omits some. Clone size and V and J calls were adopted from that table, with D and trimming inferred from the DNA. The sample consists of about 240,000 clones, roughly 80% of them appearing once. This receptor was obtained from an older woman with active or convalescent COVID-19. Sequenced material: peripheral blood.

Here the CDR3 DNA reads TGTGCCAGCAGCCCTCCAGCGGCAGAAGCTTTCTTT. This sequence encodes CASSPPAAEAFF. The chain links TRBV7-9 to TRBJ1-1; D uncertain. Germline values: CDR1 SEHNR, CDR2 FQNEAQ (reference sequence). CDR3 length equals 12 residues. V lost 5 bases and J 8 bases, leaving 12 bases between the germline ends.